These 22 T cell receptor beta chains were sequenced from one sample in a study of T cell responses to AZD1222 COVID-19 vaccine. The table came from immunoSEQ multiplex PCR; TCRdb's copy has only in-frame clones and leaves some out. Of 150,000 to 200,000 clones listed, about 87% are singletons. The starting material was peripheral blood, obtained on day 0 of MenACWY control vaccination. These receptors originate from an adult in good health.

The chain carries TRBV5-1 and TRBJ2-7; 14 bases are a match to TRBD2. CDR1 SGHRS and CDR2 YFSETQ come from the germline V gene. With V trimmed by 0 bases and J by 5 bases, 7 bases remained unmatched. This CDR3 region has 17 residues. The DNA for the CDR3 is TGCGCCAGCAGCTTGGCGGGACTAGCGGGAGTGATCGACGAGCAGTACTTC. Its translation is CASSLAGLAGVIDEQYF.

The rearrangement joins TRBV7-6 to TRBJ2-7, with TRBD1 matching 8 bases. CDR3 length: 15 amino acids. The V and J ends lost 5 bases and 4 bases, in that order; junction bases with no gene match: 10. Germline V gene data show CDR1 as SGHVS and CDR2 as FNYEAQ. The CDR3 nucleotides read TGTGCCAGCAGCACGATCGGCACAGGGGGGTACGAGCAGTACTTC. It yields the protein CASSTIGTGGYEQYF. The full variable domain, in which reference TRBV7-6 and TRBJ2-7 provide the parts outside the CDR3, is GAGVSQSPRYKVTKRGQDVALRCDPISGHVSLYWYRQALGQGPEFLTYFNYEAQQDKSGLPNDRFSAERPEGSISTLTIQRTEQRDSAMYRCASSTIGTGGYEQYFGPGTRLTVT.

This clone was counted a single time. This chain uses TRBV27 with TRBJ1-1; D unresolved. Germline V lookup: CDR1 MNHEY, CDR2 SMNVEV (reference sequence). There are 13 residues in the CDR3. V lost 6 bases, J lost 1 base, and 9 bases lay in between. The CDR3: CASSLRKNTEAFF. The CDR3, as DNA: TGTGCCAGCAGCCTCAGAAAGAACACTGAAGCTTTCTTT.

The sample holds a few counts of this clone. The chain joins TRBV30 to TRBJ1-6; D is perhaps TRBD1 (6 bases). CDR3 length equals 15 residues. The germline V and J ends were trimmed by 1 base and 10 bases, with 17 bases remaining between them. Germline V lookup: CDR1 GTSNPN, CDR2 SVGIG (reference sequence). The CDR3 loop reads CAWSAMRGGRSPLHF. CDR3 DNA sequence: TGTGCCTGGAGTGCGATGAGGGGGGGCCGGTCACCCCTCCACTTT.

This sequence joins TRBV19 and TRBJ1-4, with D perhaps TRBD1 (6 bases). V lost 4 bases, J lost 4 bases, and 16 bases lay in between. The CDR3 sequence is 16 residues long. Germline V lookup: CDR1 LNHDA, CDR2 SQIVND (reference sequence). The CDR3 bases are TGTGCCAGTAGTAAGGCGGGGGCGTCCCATAATGAAAAACTGTTTTTT. Protein product: CASSKAGASHNEKLFF.

A word on this clone: The junction departs from germline at one end; a sequencing error may be responsible. The chain links TRBV7-7 to TRBJ2-7, with 7 bases that match TRBD1. This CDR3 contains 14 residues. Germline V gene sequence: CDR1 SSHAT, CDR2 FNYEAQ (reference sequence). As DNA, the CDR3 is TGTGCTAGCAGCCCGACAGGGAGCTCCTACGAGCAGTACTTC. It is translated as CASSPTGSSYEQYF. The full variable domain, in which reference TRBV7-7 and TRBJ2-7 provide the parts outside the CDR3, is GAGVSQSPRYKVTKRGQDVTLRCDPISSHATLYWYQQALGQGPEFLTYFNYEAQPDKSGLPSDRFSAERPEGSISTLTIQRTEQRDSAMYRCASSPTGSSYEQYFGPGTRLTVT.

The table lists this clone with a count of one. The chain recombines TRBV6-2 or TRBV6-3 with TRBJ2-1; 14 nucleotides align to TRBD2. The CDR3 covers 19 residues. The germline CDR1 and CDR2 sequences are MNHEY and SVGEGT. J was trimmed by 0 bases and V by 4 bases; bases with no gene match: 8. CDR3 loop: CASSSGLAGATSSYNEQFF. The CDR3 coding sequence is TGTGCCAGCAGTTCGGGACTAGCGGGGGCTACTAGCTCCTACAATGAGCAGTTCTTC.

This clone was recorded a few times. The CDR3 here is CASSETGYGYTF. In nucleotides, the CDR3 is TGTGCCAGCAGTGAAACAGGCTATGGCTACACCTTC. V gene TRBV6-1 combines with J gene TRBJ1-2; tentative D call: TRBD1 (5 bases). This CDR3 has 12 amino acids. The V end was cut by 2 bases, the J end by 4 bases, with 5 bases between. From germline, CDR1 is MNHNS and CDR2 SASEGT.

The chain employs TRBV14 and TRBJ1-2; 7 bases line up with TRBD1. Germline trimming cut 6 bases from V and 8 bases from J; bases unmatched to any gene: 9. The CDR3 is made up of 13 amino acids. Germline-derived CDR1 and CDR2 are SGHDN and FVKESK. CDR3 amino acids: CASRNSGGRGYTF. CDR3 nucleotide sequence: TGTGCCAGCAGAAACTCAGGGGGACGGGGCTACACCTTC.

This clone was seen a single time. V usage is TRBV12-3 or TRBV12-4 and J usage is TRBJ2-7; tentative D call: TRBD1 (5 bases). V was shortened by 2 bases and J by 11 bases, with 13 bases between the two germline ends. This CDR3 contains 12 residues. This CDR3 reads CASSLPRQLKYF. In DNA form, the CDR3 reads TGTGCCAGCAGTTTACCCCGACAGCTCAAGTACTTC.

By proportion, this clone is medium-sized. V gene TRBV29-1 combines with J gene TRBJ1-5; D call uncertain. Trimming removed 3 bases at V and 0 bases at J, with 12 bases between. The CDR3 totals 15 residues. Germline V gene lookup returns CDR1 SQVTM and CDR2 ANQGSEA. This chain's CDR3 is CSVDNSRNSNQPQHF. CDR3 DNA sequence: TGCAGCGTTGATAACTCTAGGAATAGCAATCAGCCCCAGCATTTT.

This clone was seen only a few times. The J gene is TRBJ2-7, the V gene TRBV9, with TRBD2 identical over 11 bases. The CDR3 extends over 16 amino acids. V trimming: 4 bases; J trimming: 5 bases; junction bases outside the gene matches: 11. Germline V lookup: CDR1 SGDLS, CDR2 YYNGEE. CDR3 region: CASSPGVTSGVDEQYF. The DNA of the CDR3 is TGTGCCAGCAGCCCGGGGGTGACTAGCGGGGTCGACGAGCAGTACTTC.

The rearrangement joins TRBV11-2 to TRBJ1-1; weak D call: TRBD1 (6 bases). The V gene lost 4 bases and the J gene lost 4 bases, with 10 bases spanning the gap. Germline lookup yields CDR1 SGHAT and CDR2 FQNNGV. This CDR3 is built from 13 residues. The CDR3 loop is CASSSGTSTEAFF. The CDR3 coding sequence is TGTGCCAGCAGCTCCGGGACATCCACTGAAGCTTTCTTT.

The J gene is TRBJ1-2, the V gene TRBV16; D not resolved. CDR3 length: 11 residues. In germline, CDR1 is KGHSY, CDR2 FQNENV. Trimming pared 1 base from V and 7 bases from J, leaving 4 bases between. CDR3 protein: CASSQLGGYTF. DNA of the CDR3: TGTGCCAGCAGCCAATTAGGTGGCTACACCTTC.

This clone was seen a handful of times. The chain recombines TRBV7-2 with TRBJ2-7; D is perhaps TRBD2 (6 bases). The CDR3 consists of 14 residues. Germline V lookup: CDR1 SGHTA, CDR2 FQGNSA. The V end lost 3 bases, the J end lost 0 bases, and 9 bases lay between the germline ends. CDR3: CASSFSGPSYEQYF. CDR3 nucleotide sequence: TGTGCCAGCAGCTTTAGCGGACCCTCCTACGAGCAGTACTTC.

This chain uses TRBV7-8 with TRBJ1-5; 7 nucleotides match TRBD1. V lost 3 bases, J lost 4 bases, and 9 bases stayed unmatched. The CDR3 has 16 amino acids. CDR1 is SGHVS and CDR2 is FQNEAQ in the germline V gene. The DNA for the CDR3 is TGTGCCAGCAGCTTGCTATCATCAGGGGGGAATCAGCCCCAGCATTTT. Amino acids: CASSLLSSGGNQPQHF.

The chain carries TRBV9 and TRBJ1-2; D is perhaps TRBD1 (6 bases). V lost 0 bases to trimming and J lost 4 bases, with 16 bases between them. Germline CDR1 is SGDLS and CDR2 is YYNGEE. This CDR3 has 16 amino acids. The DNA for the CDR3 is TGTGCCAGCAGCGTAGGAGGGGAAGGGGGGATCTATGGCTACACCTTC. It codes for CASSVGGEGGIYGYTF.

This chain joins TRBV4-2 and TRBJ2-7; TRBD1 agrees at 8 bases. This CDR3 is built from 17 residues. Looked up from germline, CDR1 is LGHNA and CDR2 is YNFKEQ. The junction had 12 bases not matched to a gene; V was cut back by 5 bases and J by 0 bases. The CDR3 region is CASSSAGQESSSYEQYF. The DNA of the CDR3 is TGTGCCAGCAGCTCGGCGGGACAGGAGTCTTCCTCCTACGAGCAGTACTTC.

The chain couples TRBV28 to TRBJ2-3; D possibly uses TRBD1 or TRBD2 (5 bases each). Trimming cost V 1 base and J 3 bases, with 11 bases left between them. Per germline, CDR1 MDHEN and CDR2 SYDVKM. CDR3 length: 15 amino acids. Here the CDR3 reads CASSLYGGLTDTQYF. The CDR3 DNA reads as TGTGCCAGCAGTTTATATGGGGGATTAACAGATACGCAGTATTTT.

CDR3 sequence reads: CASSLLVVPNGEQYF. DNA of the CDR3: TGTGCCAGCAGCCTCCTCGTCGTTCCCAATGGGGAGCAGTACTTC. The gene calls are TRBV6-5 and TRBJ2-7; D is ambiguous. Trimming took off 6 bases at V and 7 bases at J, with 22 bases between the two ends. Germline values: CDR1 MNHEY, CDR2 SVGAGI. The CDR3 consists of 15 residues.

The V and J genes are TRBV28 and TRBJ1-1, with D uncertain. This CDR3 has 15 residues. V lost 5 bases to trimming and J lost 0 bases, with 13 bases between them. CDR1 MDHEN and CDR2 SYDVKM come from the germline V gene. CDR3 nucleotides: TGTGCCAGCAGTCTCAGCCTCCTCATGAACACTGAAGCTTTCTTT. It codes for CASSLSLLMNTEAFF.

CDR3 coding DNA: TGTGCCAGCGCCTGGGGGGGCACAGATACGCAGTATTTT. Translating gives CASAWGGTDTQYF. This rearrangement joins TRBV5-5 to TRBJ2-3; maybe TRBD2 (6 bases). V gave up 7 bases and J gave up 1 base, with 10 bases separating them. CDR3 size: 13 residues. CDR1 is SGHKS and CDR2 is YYEKEE in the germline V gene (reference sequence). The variable domain in full, with the rest retrieved from reference TRBV5-5 and TRBJ2-3, is DAGVTQSPTHLIKTRGQQVTLRCSPISGHKSVSWYQQVLGQGPQFIFQYYEKEERGRGNFPDRFSARQFPNYSSELNVNALLLGDSALYLCASAWGGTDTQYFGPGTRLTVL.